This T cell receptor (beta chain) was observed in a study of shared clonotypes between healthy human individuals. Naive CD8 isolation took CD45RO-negative cells positively selected for CCR7 and excluded terminally differentiated effector memory CD45RA+ cells. Assay execution took place at the deep level. Here immunoSEQ multiplex PCR was the method, and the copy in TCRdb shows in-frame clones only, minus some. The repertoire holds about 2.1 million clones, with 80% to 95% as singletons. Notes on this clone: The antigen is unknown.

Whole-study results and caveats: Sampling used blood alone; tissue repertoires probably differ. Sorted-subset sequencing was shown by rarefaction to be incomplete despite large depth.

Germline CDR1 reads SEHNR; CDR2 reads FQNEAQ (reference sequence). Losses at the gene ends were 1 base for V and 15 bases for J; bases not matched to a gene: 9. This CDR3 is 13 amino acids long. This TCR derives from a man aged 18 to 35 in good health. Some clones in this sample may be carry-over from other donors' samples. Sample: naive CD8+ T cells from PBMCs. The chain recombines TRBV7-9 with TRBJ1-5; 7 bases match TRBD1. CDR3 region: CASSLGQTGPWHF. CDR3 nucleotides: TGTGCCAGCAGCTTAGGCCAGACAGGGCCTTGGCATTTT.